One and the same sample provided the 11 T cell receptor beta chains below, sequenced in a study of cytomegalovirus exposure and HLA in healthy donors (dated by TCRdb to the late 2010s). Library construction relied on the immunoSEQ multiplex PCR assay. The multiplex PCR relied on a mix of 60 forward primers for TCR Vbeta segments and 13 reverse primers for TCR Jbeta segments. Here the immuneACCESS table is served through TCRdb, limited to in-frame sequences with V and J called. Missing clones are a known gap in these copies; in checked studies unresolved V genes cover under half, and the rest lacks a known reason. This sample's listing comprises tens of thousands of clones. The ten largest clones add up to approximately 2.7% of the sample. Material: PBMCs. The receptor set was obtained from a man aged 35-49 years in good health and CMV-seronegative.

This chain uses TRBV9 with TRBJ1-4; 8 bases match TRBD1. V lost 2 bases and J lost 7; bases outside the gene matches: 10. Looked up from germline, CDR1 is SGDLS and CDR2 is YYNGEE. The CDR3 consists of 16 residues. CDR3 sequence: CASSVTPGGWSEKLFF. CDR3 sequence (DNA): TGTGCCAGCAGCGTCACCCCAGGGGGCTGGAGTGAAAAACTGTTTTTT.

The rearrangement uses TRBV9 and TRBJ2-1; D gene uncertain. Trimming removed 3 bases from V and 8 bases from J, with 12 bases in between. This CDR3 contains 13 residues. Germline V gene lookup returns CDR1 SGDLS and CDR2 YYNGEE. The CDR3 nucleotides read TGTGCCAGCAGCGACAATGTACGGGATGAGCAGTTCTTC. It yields the protein CASSDNVRDEQFF. Full variable domain (missing parts from reference TRBV9 and TRBJ2-1): DSGVTQTPKHLITATGQRVTLRCSPRSGDLSVYWYQQSLDQGLQFLIQYYNGEERAKGNILERFSAQQFPDLHSELNLSSLELGDSALYFCASSDNVRDEQFFGPGTRLTVL.

This rearrangement joins TRBV6-6 to TRBJ1-2; D gene ambiguous. Trimming took 5 bases from V and 7 from J, leaving 11 bases between them. Germline CDR1 MNHNY, CDR2 SVGAGI (reference sequence). The CDR3 length is 12 residues. CDR3 in DNA: TGTGCCAGCAGTCCCCAGGCCGGTGGCTACACCTTC. Translated: CASSPQAGGYTF.

The chain has TRBV19 and TRBJ2-2; 9 bases map to TRBD2. With V trimmed by 6 bases and J by 6 bases, 8 bases remained unmatched. CDR1 is LNHDA, CDR2 SQIVND, per germline (reference sequence). This CDR3 contains 15 residues. The CDR3 is CASSPGTSSSGELFF. CDR3 sequence (DNA): TGTGCCAGTAGCCCAGGGACTAGCTCTTCCGGGGAGCTGTTTTTT.

The chain has TRBV6-1 and TRBJ1-6; D unresolved. V was pared by 2 bases and J by 7 bases, with 9 bases between. CDR1 is MNHNS, CDR2 SASEGT, per germline. The CDR3 spans 14 residues. The CDR3 region is CASSESQSNSPLHF. In nucleotides, the CDR3 is TGTGCCAGCAGTGAATCTCAGTCCAATTCACCCCTCCACTTT.

The chain uses TRBV7-3 and TRBJ1-1; the D gene is possibly TRBD1 (5 bases). Trimming stripped 7 bases from V and 0 bases from J, with 15 bases between. Germline-derived CDR1 and CDR2 are SGHTA and FQGTGA. The CDR3 is 15 amino acids. CDR3 region: CASIHKEGLNTEAFF. The CDR3 region has the DNA TGTGCCAGCATTCACAAGGAGGGGTTGAACACTGAAGCTTTCTTT.

The rearrangement links TRBV5-5 to TRBJ2-5, with 7 bases that match TRBD1. The junction had 15 bases not matched to a gene; V was cut back by 6 bases and J by 1 base. The CDR3 has 17 amino acids. CDR1 and CDR2 from the germline V gene are SGHKS and YYEKEE (reference sequence). CDR3 nucleotide sequence: TGTGCCAGCACCCTAAGGTCTCCGGGACAGAGCCAAGAGACCCAGTACTTC. Encoded protein: CASTLRSPGQSQETQYF.

The rearrangement links TRBV5-8 to TRBJ2-1, with D possibly TRBD2 on 6 matching bases. V lost 0 bases, J lost 0 bases, and 16 bases lay in between. The CDR3 length is 18 residues. Germline CDR1 SGHTS, CDR2 YDEGEE. CDR3 nucleotides: TGTGCCAGCAGCTTGGATCTTTATGTCGGGGGCTCCTACAATGAGCAGTTCTTC. This translates into CASSLDLYVGGSYNEQFF.

The CDR3: CASSPGQGAFDGYTF. The CDR3 bases are TGTGCCAGCAGCCCCGGACAGGGGGCGTTCGATGGCTACACCTTC. The chain employs TRBV7-2 and TRBJ1-2; the match to TRBD1 covers 11 bases. CDR3 length: 15 amino acids. Germline loops: CDR1 SGHTA, CDR2 FQGNSA. The ends lost 5 bases at V and 6 bases at J; junction bases unmatched: 8.

This chain links TRBV9 with TRBJ2-3; perhaps TRBD2 as D (6 bases). From germline, CDR1 is SGDLS and CDR2 YYNGEE. There are 16 residues in the CDR3. Trimming removed 4 bases at V and 1 base at J, with 16 bases between. CDR3: CASSPRVASGTDTQYF. As DNA, the CDR3 is TGTGCCAGCAGCCCCCGGGTTGCTAGCGGCACAGATACGCAGTATTTT.

The chain joins TRBV13 to TRBJ2-7; 8 bases are shared with TRBD2. CDR1 is PRHDT, CDR2 FYEKMQ, per germline (reference sequence). The CDR3 spans 18 residues. The V segment lost 4 bases and the J segment 5 bases; nucleotides outside the gene matches: 19. The CDR3 sequence: CASSSPRYRGGIGDEQYF. The CDR3 nucleotides read TGTGCCAGCAGCTCCCCACGATACCGGGGGGGAATAGGGGACGAGCAGTACTTC.